A single sample is the source of the 24 T cell receptor beta chains below, sequenced in a study of T-cell memory formation after mild COVID-19. TCRdb reprocessed the 5' RACE reads via MiXCR and lists one record per CDR3 protein. The sample contains around 370,000 distinct CDR3 sequences, under 25% of which appear only once. The sequenced sample consisted of PBMCs or a T cell subset sorted from them (not recorded which). The origin of the receptors is an adult woman who had mild COVID-19 (a few samples of this study predate the infection). Cell type and time point are not known.

This clonotype was found a few times. V gene TRBV5-1 combines with J gene TRBJ2-7, with D possibly being TRBD2 (6 bases). This CDR3 spans 15 amino acids. The germline gives CDR1 SGHRS, CDR2 YFSETQ. Trimming removed 7 bases at V and 0 bases at J, with 17 bases between. The CDR3 DNA is TGCGCCAGCCGAGACTGGGGCGGGAACTCCTACGAGCAGTACTTC. Its protein product is CASRDWGGNSYEQYF.

CDR3 in DNA: TGTGCCTGGAGTCTCGGACAGGGGGCCTATGAGCAGTTCTTC. Translating it yields CAWSLGQGAYEQFF. The chain carries TRBV30 and TRBJ2-1; TRBD1 matches at 11 bases. The V gene end was trimmed by 2 bases and the J gene end by 8 bases; junction bases not matched to a gene: 5. The CDR3 runs 14 residues. In germline, CDR1 is GTSNPN, CDR2 SVGIG (reference sequence). The entire variable domain, with the rest obtained from reference TRBV30 and TRBJ2-1, is as follows: SQTIHQWPATLVQPVGSPLSLECTVEGTSNPNLYWYRQAAGRGLQLLFYSVGIGQISSEVPQNLSASRPQDRQFILSSKKLLLSDSGFYLCAWSLGQGAYEQFFGPGTRLTVL.

In this sample, this clonotype turned up a few times. This chain links TRBV4-3 with TRBJ2-7, with a weak D call TRBD1 (6 bases). The length of the CDR3 is 13 residues. Deletions cut 0 bases from V and 6 bases from J, with 9 bases between. The germline V gene encodes CDR1 LGHNA and CDR2 YSLEER. The CDR3 coding sequence is TGCGCCAGCAGCCAAGACCACAGGGTCGAGCAGTACTTC. Protein product: CASSQDHRVEQYF.

This clonotype was observed a few times. The V and J genes are TRBV5-1 and TRBJ2-7; D not certain. Germline V gene data show CDR1 as SGHRS and CDR2 as YFSETQ. The V and J ends lost 4 bases and 3 bases respectively, with 8 bases between them. The CDR3 contains 12 residues. CDR3 residues: CASSAGRYEQYF. As DNA, the CDR3 is TGCGCCAGCAGCGCCGGCCGCTACGAGCAGTACTTC.

The chain joins TRBV30 to TRBJ1-1, with a weak D call TRBD1 (6 bases). Trimming took 1 base from V and 0 from J, leaving 6 bases between them. This CDR3 is 13 amino acids long. Germline V gene data show CDR1 as GTSNPN and CDR2 as SVGIG (reference sequence). As DNA, the CDR3 is TGTGCCTGGAGTGGACAGGTGAACACTGAAGCTTTCTTT. This encodes CAWSGQVNTEAFF.

The V and J genes are TRBV25-1 and TRBJ1-1, with TRBD1 as a possible D gene (5 bases). The V and J ends lost 3 bases and 3 bases respectively, with 5 bases between them. Germline V gives CDR1 MGHDK, CDR2 SYGVNS. CDR3 length: 12 residues. CDR3 sequence (DNA): TGTGCCAGCAGTGAGGGGCACACTGAAGCTTTCTTT. This encodes CASSEGHTEAFF.

This clonotype has a handful of counts. This rearrangement joins TRBV15 to TRBJ2-2; D is unresolved. Germline CDR1 reads LNHNV; CDR2 reads YYDKDF (reference sequence). This CDR3 comprises 15 residues. The ends were cut back, 0 bases at V and 3 bases at J, with 8 bases in the middle. In nucleotides, the CDR3 is TGTGCCACCAGCAGAGAAGCCGGCTACACCGGGGAGCTGTTTTTT. It yields the protein CATSREAGYTGELFF.

This clonotype has more than one count but fewer than ten. The CDR3 loop reads CSVKTGTGAYEQYF. The CDR3, as DNA: TGCAGCGTTAAGACCGGGACAGGGGCCTACGAGCAGTACTTC. The J gene is TRBJ2-7, the V gene TRBV29-1, with 10 bases fitting TRBD1. CDR3 length equals 14 residues. Germline V gives CDR1 SQVTM, CDR2 ANQGSEA. V trimming: 5 bases; J trimming: 2 bases; junction bases outside the gene matches: 6.

The gene calls are TRBV30 and TRBJ2-7; no clear D gene. The germline CDR1 and CDR2 sequences are GTSNPN and SVGIG (reference sequence). There are 12 residues in the CDR3. Trimming took 5 bases from V and 2 from J, leaving 10 bases between them. CDR3 bases: TGTGCCTGGGGAGACACGGCCTACGAGCAGTACTTC. Translated, it gives CAWGDTAYEQYF.

This clonotype was observed a handful of times. The V call is TRBV27, the J call TRBJ2-2; no definite D call. V lost 3 bases, J lost 0 bases, and 8 bases lay in between. Looked up from germline, CDR1 is MNHEY and CDR2 is SMNVEV (reference sequence). CDR3 length: 15 residues. The CDR3 sequence: CASSLNSANTGELFF. CDR3 in DNA: TGTGCCAGCAGTTTGAACAGCGCGAACACCGGGGAGCTGTTTTTT.

In its sample, this clonotype was seen a few times. The V and J genes are TRBV13 and TRBJ2-5; a weak D match, TRBD2 (5 bases). This CDR3 is 14 amino acids long. Germline V lookup: CDR1 PRHDT, CDR2 FYEKMQ (reference sequence). Deletions cut 5 bases from V and 1 base from J, with 11 bases between. The CDR3 nucleotides are TGTGCCAGCAGCCGGGGAAGATCCCAAGAGACCCAGTACTTC. Amino acids: CASSRGRSQETQYF.

This clonotype has only a few counts. This chain connects TRBV12-3 or TRBV12-4 to TRBJ1-5; D is possibly TRBD1 (6 bases). This CDR3 comprises 15 residues. The V and J ends lost 4 bases and 1 base respectively, with 11 bases between them. This CDR3 reads CASSWGGASNQPQHF. In nucleotides, the CDR3 is TGTGCCAGCAGTTGGGGGGGGGCGAGCAATCAGCCCCAGCATTTT.

This chain connects TRBV18 to TRBJ2-2; either TRBD1 or TRBD2 may fit D (5 bases each). V lost 6 bases to trimming and J lost 3 bases, with 14 bases between them. The germline gives CDR1 KGHSH, CDR2 LQKENI. This CDR3 has 15 residues. The CDR3 DNA is TGTGCCAGCTCCGCCGAGGGGCGCGACACCGGGGAGCTGTTTTTT. Protein: CASSAEGRDTGELFF.

The V gene is TRBV9, the J gene TRBJ2-2; no firm D call. Trimming removed 4 bases at V and 7 bases at J, with 17 bases between. The CDR3 is made up of 15 amino acids. Germline CDR1 reads SGDLS; CDR2 reads YYNGEE. CDR3 bases: TGTGCCAGCAGCCCCCGTTTCGCTCAAATCGGGGAGCTGTTTTTT. This encodes CASSPRFAQIGELFF.

The J gene is TRBJ2-5, the V gene TRBV25-1; D possibly corresponds to TRBD2 (5 bases). CDR1 is MGHDK, CDR2 SYGVNS, per germline. V shed 1 base and J shed 4 bases, with 19 bases lying between them. This CDR3 has 17 amino acids. The CDR3 is CASSESNTGWWGETQYF. The CDR3 DNA reads TGTGCCAGCAGTGAATCCAACACGGGGTGGTGGGGAGAGACCCAGTACTTC. Combining the CDR3 with reference TRBV25-1 and TRBJ2-5 gives the whole variable domain EADIYQTPRYLVIGTGKKITLECSQTMGHDKMYWYQQDPGMELHLIHYSYGVNSTEKGDLSSESTVSRIRTEHFPLTLESARPSHTSQYLCASSESNTGWWGETQYFGPGTRLLVL.

This chain joins TRBV12-3 or TRBV12-4 and TRBJ2-2; perhaps TRBD1 as D (5 bases). The CDR3 has 15 amino acids. V lost 2 bases and J 7 bases, leaving 14 bases between the germline ends. CDR3 sequence (DNA): TGTGCCAGCAGTTTACGCGACAGACGGGTCGGGGAGCTGTTTTTT. It is translated as CASSLRDRRVGELFF.

This sequence joins TRBV5-4 and TRBJ1-1; 10 nucleotides line up with TRBD1. This CDR3 contains 16 residues. Germline values: CDR1 SGHNT, CDR2 YYREEE (reference sequence). The trim removed 4 bases at V and 3 bases at J, leaving 9 bases unmatched. This CDR3 is CASSQDRGTWDTEAFF. In DNA form, the CDR3 reads TGTGCCAGCAGCCAGGACAGGGGGACGTGGGACACTGAAGCTTTCTTT.

This rearrangement joins TRBV20-1 to TRBJ2-7; no reliable D call. V lost 5 bases and J 0 bases, leaving 14 bases between the germline ends. This CDR3 spans 14 amino acids. Germline CDR1 reads DFQATT; CDR2 reads SNEGSKA (reference sequence). The CDR3 DNA sequence: TGCAGTGCTGAGACTGACCAAAACTCCTACGAGCAGTACTTC. It is translated as CSAETDQNSYEQYF.

This clonotype has only a few counts. J is TRBJ2-7 and V is TRBV20-1; D unresolved. V was trimmed by 6 bases and J by 3 bases, leaving 12 bases between them. Germline CDR1 and CDR2: DFQATT and SNEGSKA (reference sequence). This CDR3 has 12 residues. CDR3 in DNA: TGCAGTGCCCTATTGTTCGGCTACGAGCAGTACTTC. Encoded protein: CSALLFGYEQYF.

V and J are TRBV15 and TRBJ2-7; 9 positions agree with TRBD1. The CDR3 covers 16 residues. CDR1 LNHNV and CDR2 YYDKDF come from the germline V gene (reference sequence). V lost 8 bases to trimming and J lost 0 bases; unmatched junction nucleotides: 11. CDR3 residues: CATGTGGHQSSYEQYF. The CDR3 nucleotides are TGTGCCACCGGAACAGGGGGCCATCAGAGCTCCTACGAGCAGTACTTC.

This clonotype appeared a few times. The chain has TRBV3-1 and TRBJ2-3; TRBD2 aligns across 11 bases. With V trimmed by 5 bases and J by 4 bases, 5 bases remained unmatched. The CDR3 has 15 amino acids. CDR1 and CDR2 from the germline V gene are LGHDT and YNNKEL (reference sequence). CDR3 nucleotide sequence: TGTGCCAGCAGCACGGGACTAGCGGATTCAGATACGCAGTATTTT. Translation: CASSTGLADSDTQYF.

This clonotype was detected a few times. V is TRBV7-6 and J is TRBJ2-7; the D gene is possibly TRBD2 (5 bases). With 5 bases removed from V and 4 bases from J, the gap between germline ends came to 12 bases. The CDR3 spans 13 residues. Germline CDR1 and CDR2: SGHVS and FNYEAQ. CDR3 nucleotides: TGTGCCAGCAGCCCCGGGGTCGGGTACGAGCAGTACTTC. It is translated as CASSPGVGYEQYF.

The rearrangement uses TRBV12-3 or TRBV12-4 and TRBJ1-2; D is uncertain. V lost 5 bases to trimming and J lost 3 bases, with 19 bases between them. The CDR3 is 16 amino acids. CDR3: CASSPLLADTHYGYTF. In DNA, the CDR3 is TGTGCCAGCAGTCCTCTTCTCGCCGACACCCACTATGGCTACACCTTC.

This clonotype was seen a handful of times. The chain has TRBV6-2 or TRBV6-3 and TRBJ2-4; a possible D gene is TRBD1 (5 bases). CDR3 size: 16 residues. Germline CDR1 reads MNHEY; CDR2 reads SVGEGT. The V gene lost 7 bases and the J gene lost 0 bases, with 16 bases spanning the gap. CDR3 nucleotide sequence: TGTGCCAGCAAAACAACTTGGGGCTTAGCCAAAAACATTCAGTACTTC. Translation gives CASKTTWGLAKNIQYF.